This TCR beta chain stems from a study of blood T cell repertoires in COVID-19. Libraries were prepared by immunoSEQ multiplex PCR; TCRdb keeps only in-frame clonotypes and omits some of them. This table has roughly 340,000 clones, around nine tenths appearing once. Seattle patient enrollment occurred during active infection, with longitudinal follow-up thereafter. Unmatched junction bases numbered 9, after V lost 0 bases and J lost 1 base. This CDR3 has 17 amino acids. Looked up from germline, CDR1 is SGDLS and CDR2 is YYNGEE. The chain is built from TRBV9 and TRBJ2-7; 8 bases fit TRBD1. The sequencing sample was made of peripheral blood. The sequence derives from a woman in her 70s with COVID-19, enrolled during active disease. The CDR3 reads CASSVGLQGAESYEQYF. The DNA for the CDR3 is TGTGCCAGCAGCGTAGGGTTGCAGGGGGCCGAATCCTACGAGCAGTACTTC.